This TCR beta chain emerged from a study of blood T cell repertoires in COVID-19. Study as a whole: Specimens from acute and convalescent COVID-19 originated in the United States, Italy and Spain. T cells, B-cell-depleted T cells, or PBMCs provided the cDNA or gDNA that served as material.

In the original workflow: It was from reference gene primer amplification that nucleated cell counts were estimated. Clones were read by immunoSEQ multiplex PCR, and TCRdb kept only the in-frame ones, dropping some. That table is the source of V, J and clone size, and D and trimming were worked out from the DNA. The repertoire holds over 150,000 clones, roughly 88% seen once, with around 5% in the top ten. Followed over time, Seattle patients had been enrolled while infection was active. Germline CDR1 and CDR2: SGHTA and FQGNSA. Trimming stripped 1 base from V and 0 bases from J, with 4 bases between. CDR3 length: 14 amino acids. About this clone: At the DNA level, this CDR3 is encoded by other sequences in the same sample as well.

This sequence originates from a man between 18 and 35 years old with COVID-19, enrolled during active disease. The sequenced sample consisted of peripheral blood. This rearrangement joins TRBV7-2 to TRBJ2-1; unclear D gene. The CDR3 is CASSLGSSYNEQFF. For the CDR3, the DNA is TGTGCCAGCAGCTTAGGCAGCTCCTACAATGAGCAGTTCTTC.